The 5 T cell receptor beta chains given below trace back to one sample, sequenced in a study of blood T cell repertoires in COVID-19. Only in-frame clones appear in the TCRdb table, and some are missing; sequencing was by immunoSEQ multiplex PCR. The sample comprises some 140,000 clones, around 83% of which are singletons, and over 10% rests with the top ten. The sequenced material came from peripheral blood. Source of these receptors: a woman in her sixties with COVID-19, enrolled during active disease.

The chain has TRBV10-2 and TRBJ1-1; possibly TRBD1 for D (6 bases). Deletions cut 6 bases from V and 1 base from J, with 12 bases between. Germline CDR1 WSHSY, CDR2 SAAADI. The CDR3 extends over 14 amino acids. Written as DNA, the CDR3 is TGCGCCAGCAGGCCAGGGGTGGGGAACACTGAAGCTTTCTTT. It yields the protein CASRPGVGNTEAFF.

V usage is TRBV5-1 and J usage is TRBJ1-2; D is possibly TRBD1 (5 bases). Germline V gives CDR1 SGHRS, CDR2 YFSETQ. CDR3 length equals 13 residues. Trimming pared 4 bases from V and 2 bases from J, leaving 9 bases between. The CDR3 sequence: CASSPDMNYGYTF. The CDR3 nucleotides read TGCGCCAGCAGCCCGGACATGAACTATGGCTACACCTTC.

The sample holds a few counts of this clone. This rearrangement joins TRBV5-6 to TRBJ1-3; D perhaps matches TRBD1 (6 bases). This CDR3 is 19 amino acids long. V lost 2 bases and J lost 0, with 21 bases in between. Germline V gene sequence: CDR1 SGHDT, CDR2 YYEEEE. The CDR3 bases are TGTGCCAGCAGCTTTTTTAACACGGGGGGCCGAAGCTCTGGAAACACCATATATTTT. This gives the protein CASSFFNTGGRSSGNTIYF.

This chain links TRBV5-4 with TRBJ2-2, with 8 positions matching TRBD1. There are 16 residues in the CDR3. Germline lookup yields CDR1 SGHNT and CDR2 YYREEE (reference sequence). The J segment lost 1 base and the V segment lost 4 bases, leaving 6 bases of the junction unmatched. The CDR3 here is CASSLDGTGNTGELFF. The CDR3 DNA sequence: TGTGCCAGCAGCCTCGATGGGACAGGGAACACCGGGGAGCTGTTTTTT.

This clone appeared a single time. V is TRBV3-1 (or the pseudogene TRBV3-2) and J is TRBJ1-4; D is unresolved. Germline V gene lookup returns CDR1 LGHDT and CDR2 YNNKEL (reference sequence). V was clipped by 4 bases and J by 12 bases, with 18 bases between them. The CDR3 runs 14 residues. The CDR3 region has the DNA TGTGCCAGCAGCCCGACCCGGGTCCCCTCTCAACTGTTTTTT. It is translated as CASSPTRVPSQLFF.